The rows below give T cell receptor beta chains drawn from one sample of a study of shared clonotypes between healthy human individuals. Assay used: immunoSEQ multiplex PCR; TCRdb lists only in-frame clones, some missing. The repertoire consists of roughly 1,100,000 clones, with 65% to 80% occurring once and the leading ten covering approximately 1.3%. The sequencing sample was made of memory CD4+ T cells sorted from blood. These receptors came from a man younger than 35 in good health. Each CDR3 is given with its conserved first and last residue. Each record gives: J gene, clone size, V gene, CDR3 protein. Rows give clone size only sometimes, using once, few, many, or a class for an expanded clone.

J: TRBJ1-5
size: .
V: TRBV7-9
CDR3: CASSVGNSNQPQHF

J: TRBJ2-5
size: .
V: TRBV9
CDR3: CASSVGDSGSKETQYF

J: TRBJ2-2
size: .
V: TRBV10-3
CDR3: CAISETSGGNTGELFF

J: TRBJ2-7
size: .
V: TRBV5-1
CDR3: CASKIDSISYEQYF

J: TRBJ2-7
size: .
V: TRBV18
CDR3: CASSPGTGVYEQYF

J: TRBJ2-1
size: few
V: TRBV5-1
CDR3: CASSLGTGPSNEQFF

J: TRBJ2-2
size: .
V: TRBV5-1
CDR3: CASSWGDRVTGELFF

J: TRBJ2-3
size: once
V: TRBV9
CDR3: CASSVLAGVTDTQYF

J: TRBJ1-2
size: .
V: TRBV5-5
CDR3: CASSLGQVDYGYTF

J: TRBJ1-1
size: .
V: TRBV16
CDR3: CASSQSPGQNTEAFF

J: TRBJ2-3
size: .
V: TRBV10-3
CDR3: CAIRDSYTQYF

J: TRBJ2-7
size: once
V: TRBV13
CDR3: CASSARTPSPYEQYF

J: TRBJ2-7
size: .
V: TRBV28
CDR3: CASSLGKTGGGQYF

J: TRBJ1-5
size: .
V: TRBV28
CDR3: CASRGNNQPQHF

J: TRBJ1-5
size: .
V: TRBV4-1
CDR3: CASSQVAGGRQPQHF

J: TRBJ1-3
size: .
V: TRBV5-1
CDR3: CASSLGQGVTLSGNTIYF

J: TRBJ1-1
size: few
V: TRBV5-8
CDR3: CASSFRDVLNTEAFF

J: TRBJ2-2
size: few
V: TRBV7-3
CDR3: CASSPLQGNTGELFF

J: TRBJ1-2
size: .
V: TRBV6-1
CDR3: CASILQGSDGYTF

J: TRBJ2-3
size: once
V: TRBV5-5
CDR3: CASSVRLAGLTDTQYF

J: TRBJ2-3
size: .
V: TRBV5-1
CDR3: CASSLDGRVTDTQYF

J: TRBJ1-1
size: .
V: TRBV5-1
CDR3: CASRSGQGNTEAFF

J: TRBJ2-1
size: .
V: TRBV10-3
CDR3: CAISESVGSPSYNEQFF

J: TRBJ2-2
size: .
V: TRBV2
CDR3: CASSPTSGGTGELFF

J: TRBJ2-5
size: .
V: TRBV7-9
CDR3: CASSLGGPVETQYF

J: TRBJ2-7
size: few
V: TRBV7-8
CDR3: CASSLDFDEQYF

J: TRBJ2-5
size: .
V: TRBV19
CDR3: CASSSGLADIQETQYF

J: TRBJ1-2
size: .
V: TRBV7-2
CDR3: CASSLAMDNYGYTF

J: TRBJ2-4
size: .
V: TRBV4-1
CDR3: CASSQTGLAGIKNIQYF

J: TRBJ2-7
size: .
V: TRBV30
CDR3: CAWRQQGAYEQYF

J: TRBJ2-7
size: .
V: TRBV2
CDR3: CASSEALLVSGKGGYEQYF

J: TRBJ2-1
size: .
V: TRBV19
CDR3: CASSIGRQGARNEQFF

J: TRBJ2-7
size: .
V: TRBV5-4
CDR3: CASSLIGTGRYEQYF

J: TRBJ1-1
size: .
V: TRBV18
CDR3: CASSPPGVVQIRFQNTEAFF

J: TRBJ2-3
size: .
V: TRBV5-1
CDR3: CASKLAGGPADTQYF

J: TRBJ2-6
size: few
V: TRBV7-9
CDR3: CASSKGSSGANVLTF

J: TRBJ1-2
size: .
V: TRBV6-1
CDR3: CASSVGGGAVSYGYTF

J: TRBJ2-3
size: .
V: TRBV27
CDR3: CASYAGGAQNTQYF

J: TRBJ1-1
size: few
V: TRBV30
CDR3: CAWTDRSNTEAFF